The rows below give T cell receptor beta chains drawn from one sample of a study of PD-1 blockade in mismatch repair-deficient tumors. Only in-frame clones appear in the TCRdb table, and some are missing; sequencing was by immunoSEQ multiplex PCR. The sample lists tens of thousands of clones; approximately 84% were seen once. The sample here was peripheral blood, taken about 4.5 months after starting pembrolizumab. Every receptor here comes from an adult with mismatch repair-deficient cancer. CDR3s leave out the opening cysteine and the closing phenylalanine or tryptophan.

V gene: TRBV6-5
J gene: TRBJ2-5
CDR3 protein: ASSLSGRVQETQY

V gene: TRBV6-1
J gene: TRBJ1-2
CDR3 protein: ASSEAVTGHYGYT

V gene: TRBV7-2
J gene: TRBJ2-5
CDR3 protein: ASSFAGEETQY

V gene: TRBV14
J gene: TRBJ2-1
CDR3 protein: ASSPGPLRSEQF

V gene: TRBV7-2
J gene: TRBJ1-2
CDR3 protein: ASSLLRGWNYGYT

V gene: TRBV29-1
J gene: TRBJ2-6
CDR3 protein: SVDFPKSGANVLT

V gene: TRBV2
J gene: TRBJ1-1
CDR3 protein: ASKQNTEAF

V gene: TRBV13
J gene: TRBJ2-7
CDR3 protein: ASTRGRGPYEQY

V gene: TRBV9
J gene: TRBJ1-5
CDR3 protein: ASSAGQQDQPQH

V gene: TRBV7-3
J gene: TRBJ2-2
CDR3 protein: ASSRDIRSGELF

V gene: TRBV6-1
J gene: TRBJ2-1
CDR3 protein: ASSEAQRASYNEQF

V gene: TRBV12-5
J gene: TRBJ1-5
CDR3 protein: ASGWGDSSNQPQH

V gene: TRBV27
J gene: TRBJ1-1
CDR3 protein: ASRLPSTDTEAF

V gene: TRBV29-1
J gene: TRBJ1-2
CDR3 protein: SVGGQNYGYT